These 23 T cell receptor beta chains were sequenced from one sample in a study of a mutant IDH1 vaccine in newly diagnosed glioma. The time point is: week 47, end of study. What each vaccine dose contained was 300 ug of mutant IDH1 20-mer peptide, accompanied by topical imiquimod. What these receptors recognize is not known. The table came from immunoSEQ multiplex PCR; TCRdb's copy has only in-frame clones and leaves some out. Among some 38,000 clones, roughly 70% were seen once, and the ten largest hold over 7.5%. This specimen consisted of PBMCs, obtained from a glioma patient whose treatment included an IDH1 peptide vaccine. The receptors were gathered from a middle-aged man with glioma.

The chain joins TRBV5-8 to TRBJ1-4; perhaps TRBD1 as D (5 bases). Per germline, CDR1 SGHTS and CDR2 YDEGEE. V was shortened by 1 base and J by 5 bases, with 9 bases between the two germline ends. The CDR3 sequence is 14 residues long. The CDR3 loop is CASSLWQGNEKLFF. DNA of the CDR3: TGTGCCAGCAGCTTGTGGCAGGGAAATGAAAAACTGTTTTTT. Complete variable domain (other parts from reference TRBV5-8 and TRBJ1-4): EAGVTQSPTHLIKTRGQQATLRCSPISGHTSVYWYQQALGLGLQFLLWYDEGEERNRGNFPPRFSGRQFPNYSSELNVNALELEDSALYLCASSLWQGNEKLFFGSGTQLSVL.

The chain joins TRBV5-8 to TRBJ2-3; 7 nucleotides line up with TRBD2. This CDR3 contains 15 residues. With 4 bases clipped from V and 3 bases from J, the junction kept 8 bases outside the gene matches. The germline V gene encodes CDR1 SGHTS and CDR2 YDEGEE. CDR3 bases: TGTGCCAGCAGCCCCGGGACTACAACTACAGATACGCAGTATTTT. Its protein product is CASSPGTTTTDTQYF.

V and J are TRBV5-1 and TRBJ2-2; a weak D match, TRBD2 (6 bases). The germline V and J ends were trimmed by 6 bases and 7 bases, with 10 bases remaining between them. The CDR3 consists of 12 residues. Germline CDR1 is SGHRS and CDR2 is YFSETQ. The CDR3 DNA is TGCGCCAGCACGGGGGATGGCGGGGAGCTGTTTTTT. Protein: CASTGDGGELFF. The entire variable domain, with the rest obtained from reference TRBV5-1 and TRBJ2-2, is as follows: KAGVTQTPRYLIKTRGQQVTLSCSPISGHRSVSWYQQTPGQGLQFLFEYFSETQRNKGNFPGRFSGRQFSNSRSEMNVSTLELGDSALYLCASTGDGGELFFGEGSRLTVL.

The chain employs TRBV5-1 and TRBJ1-1, with a weak D call TRBD1 (6 bases). V lost 0 bases, J lost 5 bases, and 14 bases lay in between. The CDR3 is made up of 15 amino acids. Germline values: CDR1 SGHRS, CDR2 YFSETQ. In nucleotides, the CDR3 is TGCGCCAGCAGCTTGGAGGAGGGGGTCGGGACTGAAGCTTTCTTT. Encoded protein: CASSLEEGVGTEAFF.

The chain carries TRBV29-1 and TRBJ2-4, with 8 bases identical to TRBD2. Germline-derived CDR1 and CDR2 are SQVTM and ANQGSEA. Unmatched junction bases numbered 10, after V lost 2 bases and J lost 16 bases. The CDR3 spans 12 residues. The DNA of the CDR3 is TGCAGCGTTGAAACCCCCAAGCGGGAGAAATACTTC. It is translated as CSVETPKREKYF.

This clone showed up just once. V usage is TRBV6-1 and J usage is TRBJ1-4; 7 bases line up with TRBD1. The germline V gene encodes CDR1 MNHNS and CDR2 SASEGT. V gave up 3 bases and J gave up 4 bases; unmatched junction bases: 8. The CDR3 totals 16 residues. As DNA, the CDR3 is TGTGCCAGCAGTGATCTTGGGACAGAGCATAATGAAAAACTGTTTTTT. Translated, it gives CASSDLGTEHNEKLFF.

There are a few counts of this clone. The chain couples TRBV9 to TRBJ1-5; D unclear. CDR1 is SGDLS and CDR2 is YYNGEE in the germline V gene. Between the trimmed V and J ends, which lost 2 bases and 3 bases, there was a span of 9 bases. This CDR3 region has 14 residues. The CDR3 reads CASSVGQYNQPQHF. The CDR3 bases are TGTGCCAGCAGCGTCGGGCAGTACAATCAGCCCCAGCATTTT.

CDR3 nucleotide sequence: TGTGCCAGCTCACTATCGACAGGGTTTAATGAAAAACTGTTTTTT. Amino acids: CASSLSTGFNEKLFF. The chain employs TRBV18 and TRBJ1-4; 7 bases are shared with TRBD1. The CDR3 covers 15 residues. The germline V gene has CDR1 KGHSH and CDR2 LQKENI. V shed 4 bases, J shed 4 bases, and the junction held 6 bases outside the gene matches.

The chain carries TRBV29-1 and TRBJ2-5; D is uncertain. Per the germline V gene, CDR1 is SQVTM and CDR2 is ANQGSEA. There are 11 residues in the CDR3. V gave up 4 bases and J gave up 0 bases, with 3 bases separating them. The CDR3 DNA reads as TGCAGCGTTGCAGACCAAGAGACCCAGTACTTC. This gives the protein CSVADQETQYF. Drawing the rest from reference TRBV29-1 and TRBJ2-5, the complete variable domain is SAVISQKPSRDICQRGTSLTIQCQVDSQVTMMFWYRQQPGQSLTLIATANQGSEATYESGFVIDKFPISRPNLTFSTLTVSNMSPEDSSIYLCSVADQETQYFGPGTRLLVL.

The V call is TRBV5-6, the J call TRBJ1-1; D may be TRBD1 (6 bases). V lost 2 bases to trimming and J lost 6 bases, with 23 bases between them. The germline V gene has CDR1 SGHDT and CDR2 YYEEEE. CDR3 size: 17 residues. In DNA, the CDR3 is TGTGCCAGCAGCTTTCTTTATTCAGGGGCGGATATGTCTGAAGCTTTCTTT. As protein: CASSFLYSGADMSEAFF. Supplemented by reference TRBV5-6 and TRBJ1-1, the full variable domain reads DAGVTQSPTHLIKTRGQQVTLRCSPKSGHDTVSWYQQALGQGPQFIFQYYEEEERQRGNFPDRFSGHQFPNYSSELNVNALLLGDSALYLCASSFLYSGADMSEAFFGQGTRLTVV.

The gene calls are TRBV5-4 and TRBJ2-5; D is undetermined. From germline, CDR1 is SGHNT and CDR2 YYREEE (reference sequence). The V and J ends lost 1 base and 2 bases respectively, with 12 bases between them. CDR3 length equals 15 residues. In DNA, the CDR3 is TGTGCCAGCAGCTTGTTAGTGGCAGGACAAGAGACCCAGTACTTC. Translation: CASSLLVAGQETQYF.

The chain combines TRBV29-1 with TRBJ2-3, with D possibly TRBD2 on 5 matching bases. Germline CDR1 reads SQVTM; CDR2 reads ANQGSEA. V was clipped by 0 bases and J by 7 bases, with 8 bases between them. The CDR3 has 12 amino acids. For the CDR3, the DNA is TGCAGCGTTGAAGATTCGGACTATACGCAGTATTTT. It translates to CSVEDSDYTQYF.

This rearrangement joins TRBV5-1 to TRBJ2-1, with TRBD1 matching 7 bases. This CDR3 is 16 amino acids long. V gave up 3 bases and J gave up 7 bases; unmatched junction bases: 13. Germline CDR1 reads SGHRS; CDR2 reads YFSETQ. The CDR3 here is CASSSIYRGLWNEQFF. Here the CDR3 DNA reads TGCGCCAGCAGCTCAATATACAGGGGCCTCTGGAATGAGCAGTTCTTC.

The chain is built from TRBV9 and TRBJ2-5; a weak D match, TRBD2 (5 bases). V was clipped by 4 bases and J by 2 bases, with 12 bases between them. CDR1 and CDR2 from the germline V gene are SGDLS and YYNGEE. The CDR3 consists of 14 residues. CDR3 DNA: TGTGCCAGCAGCCCAACGGACTCGCAAGAGACCCAGTACTTC. Translation: CASSPTDSQETQYF.

The chain recombines TRBV5-1 with TRBJ2-1; 13 bases fit TRBD2. Germline CDR1 reads SGHRS; CDR2 reads YFSETQ. This CDR3 comprises 17 residues. The J segment lost 10 bases and the V segment lost 4 bases, leaving 14 bases of the junction unmatched. The CDR3 DNA is TGCGCCAGCAGCCAAGACCCCGGGACTAGCGGGACCCGAGAGCAGTTCTTC. Its protein is CASSQDPGTSGTREQFF. Complete variable domain (other parts from reference TRBV5-1 and TRBJ2-1): KAGVTQTPRYLIKTRGQQVTLSCSPISGHRSVSWYQQTPGQGLQFLFEYFSETQRNKGNFPGRFSGRQFSNSRSEMNVSTLELGDSALYLCASSQDPGTSGTREQFFGPGTRLTVL.

This clone was observed a few times. The DNA for the CDR3 is TGTGCCAGTAGTATGACAGTCGATGGCAATCAGCCCCAGCATTTT. It specifies CASSMTVDGNQPQHF. The chain couples TRBV19 to TRBJ1-5; D is possibly TRBD1 (5 bases). This CDR3 is built from 15 residues. CDR1 is LNHDA, CDR2 SQIVND, per germline (reference sequence). The germline V and J ends were trimmed by 3 bases and 2 bases, with 11 bases remaining between them.

In DNA, the CDR3 is TGTGCCAGCAGCTTCTCCCAGGGCGCCAACGTCCTGACTTTC. Residues: CASSFSQGANVLTF. The V gene is TRBV7-2, the J gene TRBJ2-6; D perhaps matches TRBD1 (5 bases). This CDR3 contains 14 residues. CDR1 is SGHTA, CDR2 FQGNSA, per germline. V was clipped by 3 bases and J by 7 bases, with 10 bases between them.

The rearrangement uses TRBV7-6 and TRBJ2-7; D remains ambiguous. This CDR3 comprises 13 residues. Trimming pared 4 bases from V and 3 bases from J, leaving 10 bases between. Germline V gives CDR1 SGHVS, CDR2 FNYEAQ. The DNA for the CDR3 is TGTGCCAGCAGCTCCCGAGCCCTCTACGAGCAGTACTTC. Its translation: CASSSRALYEQYF.

The J gene is TRBJ2-1, the V gene TRBV19; D assignment may be TRBD1 or TRBD2 (6 bases each). From germline, CDR1 is LNHDA and CDR2 SQIVND (reference sequence). With 5 bases removed from V and 8 bases from J, the gap between germline ends came to 13 bases. This CDR3 has 13 residues. CDR3 region: CASSPGGGYEQFF. The DNA of the CDR3 is TGTGCCAGTAGTCCCGGAGGGGGGTATGAGCAGTTCTTC.

The V and J genes are TRBV5-1 and TRBJ1-2; 8 bases match TRBD1. CDR1 and CDR2 (germline): SGHRS, YFSETQ. The CDR3 consists of 14 residues. V shed 4 bases, J shed 8 bases, and the junction held 10 bases outside the gene matches. CDR3 loop: CASSNLDRVNGYTF. CDR3 sequence (DNA): TGCGCCAGCAGCAACCTGGACAGGGTTAACGGCTACACCTTC.

The rearrangement uses TRBV7-6 and TRBJ2-1; 7 bases line up with TRBD2. Germline assignment: CDR1 SGHVS and CDR2 FNYEAQ. V shed 4 bases, J shed 3 bases, and the junction held 6 bases outside the gene matches. The CDR3 runs to 15 residues. The DNA of the CDR3 is TGTGCCAGCAGCTCTCCGGGACTACACTACAATGAGCAGTTCTTC. Its translation is CASSSPGLHYNEQFF. Full variable domain (missing parts from reference TRBV7-6 and TRBJ2-1): GAGVSQSPRYKVTKRGQDVALRCDPISGHVSLYWYRQALGQGPEFLTYFNYEAQQDKSGLPNDRFSAERPEGSISTLTIQRTEQRDSAMYRCASSSPGLHYNEQFFGPGTRLTVL.

V is TRBV2 and J is TRBJ1-1; possible D gene TRBD1, 5 bases. Germline CDR1 and CDR2: SNHLY and FYNNEI. The CDR3 length is 15 residues. Trimming pared 4 bases from V and 0 bases from J, leaving 12 bases between. The CDR3 sequence: CASSVGGNMNTEAFF. In DNA, the CDR3 is TGTGCCAGCAGTGTCGGGGGGAACATGAACACTGAAGCTTTCTTT.

This rearrangement joins TRBV7-2 to TRBJ1-1; D is undetermined. Trimming removed 5 bases from V and 11 bases from J, with 21 bases in between. This CDR3 has 14 amino acids. The germline V gene encodes CDR1 SGHTA and CDR2 FQGNSA. CDR3 residues: CASSPRRAAPWAFF. For the CDR3, the DNA is TGTGCCAGCAGCCCCCGGAGAGCCGCCCCCTGGGCTTTCTTT.